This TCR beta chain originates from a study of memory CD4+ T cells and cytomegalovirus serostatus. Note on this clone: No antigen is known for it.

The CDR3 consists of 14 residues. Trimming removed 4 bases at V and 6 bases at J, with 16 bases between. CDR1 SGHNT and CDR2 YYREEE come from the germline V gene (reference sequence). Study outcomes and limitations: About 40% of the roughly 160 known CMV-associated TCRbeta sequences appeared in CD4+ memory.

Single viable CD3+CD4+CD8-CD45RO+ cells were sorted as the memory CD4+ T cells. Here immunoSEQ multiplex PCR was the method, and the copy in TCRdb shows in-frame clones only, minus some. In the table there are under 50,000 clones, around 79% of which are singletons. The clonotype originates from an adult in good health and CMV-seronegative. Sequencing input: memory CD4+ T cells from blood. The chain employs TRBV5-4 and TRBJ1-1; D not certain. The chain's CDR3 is CASSLKGVRSEAFF. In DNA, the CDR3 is TGTGCCAGCAGCCTAAAGGGTGTACGGTCTGAAGCTTTCTTT.